These T cell receptor beta chains were read from a single sample in a study of blood T cells in healthy people across ages. MiXCR, run by TCRdb on the 5' RACE reads, gives a single entry per CDR3 protein. The top ten clones hold around 10% of a sample with roughly 560,000 distinct CDR3 sequences, 24% of them seen once. This same sample was also taken into another study, of T cells of mothers and their children.

Sample: blood. The receptor set was obtained from a boy younger than 18 in good health. The CDR3 runs from the conserved cysteine through the conserved F or W. The D gene is left open where the match is weak.

v_gene: TRBV9; j_gene: -; d_gene: -; CDR3aa: CASSVKPGEGREQFF
v_gene: TRBV27; j_gene: TRBJ2-5; d_gene: -; CDR3aa: CASRKLPAQETQYF
v_gene: TRBV19; j_gene: TRBJ2-1; d_gene: TRBD2; CDR3aa: CASRGGNEQFF
v_gene: TRBV7-3; j_gene: TRBJ2-7; d_gene: -; CDR3aa: CAMKVGPYEQYF
v_gene: TRBV12-3/TRBV12-4; j_gene: TRBJ2-3; d_gene: -; CDR3aa: CASSLAPVTDTQYF
v_gene: TRBV7-9; j_gene: TRBJ1-1; d_gene: -; CDR3aa: CASSFKGATEAFF
v_gene: TRBV30; j_gene: TRBJ1-5; d_gene: -; CDR3aa: CAWSRSPNQPQHF
v_gene: TRBV12-3/TRBV12-4; j_gene: TRBJ2-7; d_gene: TRBD1; CDR3aa: CASSADRANEQYF
v_gene: TRBV4-1; j_gene: TRBJ1-4; d_gene: -; CDR3aa: CASSQETGWSEKLFF
v_gene: TRBV7-8; j_gene: -; d_gene: TRBD2; CDR3aa: CAGSRGLAGDNEQFF
v_gene: TRBV12-3/TRBV12-4; j_gene: TRBJ1-1; d_gene: -; CDR3aa: CASINRVNTEAFF
v_gene: TRBV7-3; j_gene: TRBJ2-3; d_gene: -; CDR3aa: CASSLTGASGTDTQYF
v_gene: TRBV18; j_gene: TRBJ2-7; d_gene: -; CDR3aa: CASSQNGAVNSYEQYF
v_gene: TRBV4-3; j_gene: TRBJ2-3; d_gene: -; CDR3aa: CASSQDLLVNTDTQYF
v_gene: TRBV29-1; j_gene: TRBJ2-7; d_gene: -; CDR3aa: CSVVHTTSYEQYF
v_gene: TRBV7-9; j_gene: TRBJ2-3; d_gene: TRBD1; CDR3aa: CASLQEQGVADTQYF
v_gene: TRBV20-1; j_gene: TRBJ2-5; d_gene: TRBD1; CDR3aa: CSARTGAQETQYF
v_gene: TRBV4-1; j_gene: TRBJ2-7; d_gene: -; CDR3aa: CASSHNKGRGHYEQYF
v_gene: TRBV27; j_gene: TRBJ2-7; d_gene: TRBD1; CDR3aa: CASSPRTGGPYEQYF
v_gene: TRBV7-3; j_gene: TRBJ2-1; d_gene: TRBD2; CDR3aa: CASSLIAGGYNEQFF
v_gene: TRBV9; j_gene: TRBJ2-2; d_gene: TRBD2; CDR3aa: CASSVSLREGDTGELFF
v_gene: TRBV7-9; j_gene: TRBJ1-1; d_gene: -; CDR3aa: CASSSILTPDGGRTEAFF
v_gene: TRBV6-1; j_gene: TRBJ2-3; d_gene: -; CDR3aa: CASSRGDVGTDTQYF
v_gene: TRBV4-3; j_gene: TRBJ1-2; d_gene: -; CDR3aa: CASSQGMAAGEGYGYTF
v_gene: TRBV29-1; j_gene: TRBJ2-3; d_gene: -; CDR3aa: CSVEYRDRTDTQYF
v_gene: TRBV4-3; j_gene: TRBJ2-3; d_gene: -; CDR3aa: CASSQEVGGRALDTQYF
v_gene: TRBV9; j_gene: -; d_gene: -; CDR3aa: CASSVGGSLYEQYF
v_gene: TRBV27; j_gene: TRBJ2-1; d_gene: -; CDR3aa: CASTGDGGHHREQFF
v_gene: TRBV28; j_gene: TRBJ2-3; d_gene: TRBD2; CDR3aa: CASSWEGKGTDTQYF
v_gene: TRBV4-1; j_gene: TRBJ1-3; d_gene: TRBD1; CDR3aa: CASSPRPDRVNGNTIYF
v_gene: TRBV6-4; j_gene: TRBJ2-3; d_gene: TRBD2; CDR3aa: CASSESGGAGDTQYF
v_gene: TRBV20-1; j_gene: TRBJ1-1; d_gene: -; CDR3aa: CSARGEDAWDLDFF
v_gene: TRBV7-9; j_gene: TRBJ2-3; d_gene: TRBD1; CDR3aa: CASSSADRGHIADTQYF
v_gene: TRBV7-2; j_gene: TRBJ1-1; d_gene: -; CDR3aa: CASRLGLWNTEAFF
v_gene: TRBV29-1; j_gene: TRBJ2-2; d_gene: -; CDR3aa: CSVEPGTGELFF
v_gene: TRBV5-1; j_gene: TRBJ1-2; d_gene: -; CDR3aa: CASSDIGVTNYGYTF
v_gene: TRBV6-2/TRBV6-3; j_gene: TRBJ2-7; d_gene: TRBD2; CDR3aa: CASRPERGGHEQYF
v_gene: TRBV7-9; j_gene: TRBJ1-6; d_gene: -; CDR3aa: CASSLARGSSYNSPLHF
v_gene: TRBV6-6; j_gene: TRBJ2-3; d_gene: -; CDR3aa: CASSYMRPGTDTQYF
v_gene: TRBV27; j_gene: TRBJ1-6; d_gene: -; CDR3aa: CASSWDGDNSPLHF
v_gene: TRBV4-1; j_gene: TRBJ1-4; d_gene: TRBD1; CDR3aa: CASSLTGLTNEKLFF
v_gene: TRBV20-1; j_gene: TRBJ2-4; d_gene: -; CDR3aa: CSASVSAKNIQYF